This TCR beta chain is drawn from a study of cytomegalovirus exposure and HLA in healthy donors. Study outcomes and limitations: The listing of 150 to 200 TCR beta chains classed them as cytomegalovirus-associated.

Only in-frame clones appear in the TCRdb table, and some are missing; sequencing was by immunoSEQ multiplex PCR. The profile covers 150,000 to 200,000 clones, with roughly 91% appearing a single time and 4% to 5% taken by the ten largest. In regard to this clone: Its specificity is unknown.

The CDR3 extends over 14 amino acids. Germline V gene sequence: CDR1 SGHNT, CDR2 YYREEE (reference sequence). V lost 8 bases, J lost 0 bases, and 14 bases lay in between. Sequencing used PBMCs. This clonotype originated in a man aged 18 to 30 in good health and CMV-seropositive. The J gene is TRBJ1-1, the V gene TRBV5-4, with D possibly TRBD1 on 5 matching bases. The CDR3: CASRQNLLNTEAFF. CDR3 sequence (DNA): TGTGCCAGTCGACAGAACTTACTGAACACTGAAGCTTTCTTT.